Presented here are 10 T cell receptor beta chains from one specimen sequenced in a study of T cells in Graves' hyperthyroidism and ophthalmopathy. Amplification of TCR beta CDR3 regions was performed using RNA transcripts as template. The TCR CDR3 was amplified in a first-round RT-PCR using the HTBI primer set. MiXCR, applied by TCRdb to the multiplex PCR reads, yields one record per CDR3 protein. This sample has around 400,000 distinct CDR3 sequences, with approximately 14% found just once. The sample taken for sequencing was blood. These receptors were collected from a woman younger than 30 with Graves' hyperthyroidism that later progressed to Graves' ophthalmopathy.

This clonotype was observed a handful of times. The CDR3 spells CATSTRTGGIEKLFF. DNA of the CDR3: TGTGCCACCAGCACCAGGACAGGGGGAATTGAAAAACTGTTTTTT. The rearrangement links TRBV15 to TRBJ1-4; TRBD1 matches at 10 bases. CDR1 LNHNV and CDR2 YYDKDF come from the germline V gene (reference sequence). With V trimmed by 4 bases and J by 7 bases, 6 bases remained unmatched. This CDR3 has 15 amino acids.

This clonotype was observed at least ten times. The V and J genes are TRBV20-1 and TRBJ2-1, with a tentative D call TRBD2 (6 bases). The germline V and J ends were trimmed by 3 bases and 9 bases, with 21 bases remaining between them. This CDR3 has 15 residues. Germline loops: CDR1 DFQATT, CDR2 SNEGSKA (reference sequence). The CDR3 sequence: CSARAGRGFTIEQFF. The CDR3 DNA follows: TGCAGTGCTAGGGCGGGAAGGGGTTTTACAATTGAGCAGTTCTTC.

This clonotype showed up just a few times. This chain's CDR3 is CASSQPRSGVTDSPLHF. As DNA, the CDR3 is TGTGCCAGCAGTCAACCCCGGAGTGGGGTCACGGATTCACCCCTCCACTTT. V usage is TRBV28 and J usage is TRBJ1-6; D gene unclear. CDR3 length: 17 amino acids. CDR1 is MDHEN and CDR2 is SYDVKM in the germline V gene. Trimming left V 5 bases short and J 8 bases short, with 22 bases between.

Worth noting for this clonotype: This sequence may be a read error, since a much larger clone differs from it by one base. The final CDR3 position lacks the conserved phenylalanine or tryptophan, pointing to a likely read error. The V gene is TRBV11-2, the J gene TRBJ1-2; maybe TRBD1 (6 bases). Germline CDR1 and CDR2: SGHAT and FQNNGV. V lost 5 bases to trimming and J lost 4 bases, with 11 bases between them. This CDR3 is 13 amino acids long. CDR3 sequence: CASSIRDTYGYTL. As DNA, the CDR3 is TGTGCCAGCAGCATCCGGGACACCTATGGCTACACCCTC.

A note on this clonotype: A single base separates this from a much larger clone, so it may be a read error. The CDR3 loop reads CSARPPLGLAGGPTTGELLF. In nucleotides, the CDR3 is TGCAGTGCTAGACCCCCGCTGGGTCTAGCGGGAGGGCCCACGACCGGGGAGCTGCTTTTT. The chain is built from TRBV20-1 and TRBJ2-2; 12 positions match TRBD2. The CDR3 is 20 amino acids. Germline assignment: CDR1 DFQATT and CDR2 SNEGSKA (reference sequence).

This chain uses TRBV6-5 with TRBJ2-5; perhaps TRBD2 as D (6 bases). Trimming shortened V by 2 bases and J by 2 bases, and 12 bases separated the two germline ends. In germline, CDR1 is MNHEY, CDR2 SVGAGI. This CDR3 contains 15 residues. This CDR3 is CASSYTSGPQETQYF. In DNA form, the CDR3 reads TGTGCCAGCAGTTACACAAGCGGGCCACAAGAGACCCAGTACTTC.

This clonotype appeared once. The chain recombines TRBV29-1 with TRBJ1-5; 7 positions match TRBD1. Germline CDR1 and CDR2: SQVTM and ANQGSEA. CDR3 length: 12 residues. Trimming took 7 bases from V and 3 from J; bases not matched to a gene: 3. CDR3 DNA sequence: TGCAGCGCCGGGACAGACAATCAGCCCCAGCATTTT. Its translation is CSAGTDNQPQHF.

This clonotype was seen at least ten times. The V call is TRBV27, the J call TRBJ2-1; D possibly corresponds to TRBD2 (5 bases). Trimming removed 3 bases at V and 0 bases at J, with 12 bases between. The CDR3 is made up of 16 amino acids. CDR1 is MNHEY and CDR2 is SMNVEV in the germline V gene (reference sequence). CDR3 sequence: CASSLRTSPSYNEQFF. Written as DNA, the CDR3 is TGTGCCAGCAGTTTGAGGACTTCTCCCTCCTACAATGAGCAGTTCTTC.

The V and J genes are TRBV24-1 and TRBJ1-1, with no clear D. V gave up 3 bases and J gave up 9 bases, with 10 bases separating them. There are 12 residues in the CDR3. CDR1 and CDR2 (germline): KGHDR, SFDVKD. The CDR3 sequence: CATSDTSGKAFF. CDR3 nucleotide sequence: TGTGCCACCAGTGATACAAGTGGTAAAGCTTTCTTT.

This clonotype was recorded many times. This chain uses TRBV28 with TRBJ2-7, with D tentatively TRBD2 (7 bases). The ends were cut back, 4 bases at V and 3 bases at J, with 31 bases in the middle. This CDR3 has 20 residues. Germline V lookup: CDR1 MDHEN, CDR2 SYDVKM. Written as DNA, the CDR3 is TGTGCCAGCAGTTCCCTTGTCAGGGGATATGCGCTAGCGGAACGCTACGAGCAGTACTTC. This encodes CASSSLVRGYALAERYEQYF. Full variable domain (outside the CDR3, taken from reference TRBV28 and TRBJ2-7): DVKVTQSSRYLVKRTGEKVFLECVQDMDHENMFWYRQDPGLGLRLIYFSYDVKMKEKGDIPEGYSVSREKKERFSLILESASTNQTSMYLCASSSLVRGYALAERYEQYFGPGTRLTVT.